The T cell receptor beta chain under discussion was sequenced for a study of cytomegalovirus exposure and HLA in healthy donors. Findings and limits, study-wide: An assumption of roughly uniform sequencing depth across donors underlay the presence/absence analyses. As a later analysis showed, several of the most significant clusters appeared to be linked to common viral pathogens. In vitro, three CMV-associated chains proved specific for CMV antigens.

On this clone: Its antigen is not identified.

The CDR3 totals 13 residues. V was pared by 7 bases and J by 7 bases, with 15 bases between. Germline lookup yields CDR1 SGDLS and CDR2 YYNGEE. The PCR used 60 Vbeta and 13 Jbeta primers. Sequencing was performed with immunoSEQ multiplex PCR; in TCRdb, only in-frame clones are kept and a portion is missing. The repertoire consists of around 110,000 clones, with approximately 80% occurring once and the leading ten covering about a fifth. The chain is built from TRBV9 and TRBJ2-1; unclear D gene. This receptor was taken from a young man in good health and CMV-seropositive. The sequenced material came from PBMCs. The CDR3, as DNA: TGTGCCAGCGGAGACTCTGGATGGAATGAGCAGTTCTTC. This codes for CASGDSGWNEQFF.